A selection of T cell receptor beta chains follows, all from one sample in a study of T cell responses to AZD1222 COVID-19 vaccine. The repertoire was sequenced with immunoSEQ multiplex PCR; TCRdb's copy has only in-frame clones and lacks some. The table has 70,000 or so clones, around 88% seen once. The input for sequencing was peripheral blood, taken on day 0 of AZD1222 vaccination. All receptors derive from an adult in good health. Each CDR3 is given with its conserved first and last residue. Each record gives: V gene, clone size, D gene, J gene, CDR3 protein, CDR3 DNA. D genes are given only for firm matches. Clone size, where shown, is once, few, many, or a class for clones that have expanded.

>TRBV11-3|-|TRBD1|TRBJ2-2
CASSLAGTGQNTGELFF
TGTGCCAGCAGCTTAGCCGGGACAGGGCAAAACACCGGGGAGCTGTTTTTT
>TRBV2|few|-|TRBJ2-7
CASREQGPSYEQYF
TGTGCCAGCAGGGAACAGGGACCTTCCTACGAGCAGTACTTC
>TRBV29-1|-|-|TRBJ2-7
CSVEGIYEQYF
TGCAGCGTTGAAGGAATTTACGAGCAGTACTTC
>TRBV6-4|few|-|TRBJ2-2
CASSAGDTGELFF
TGTGCCAGCAGTGCGGGGGACACCGGGGAGCTGTTTTTT
>TRBV5-4|-|TRBD2|TRBJ2-1
CASSPAASGRGEQFF
TGTGCCAGCAGCCCGGCGGCTAGCGGGAGGGGTGAGCAGTTCTTC
>TRBV12-5|-|-|TRBJ1-2
CASGLVTGWGGYTF
TGTGCTAGTGGTTTGGTAACAGGGTGGGGTGGCTACACCTTC
>TRBV2|-|-|TRBJ2-3
CASGIQGIGTDTQYF
TGTGCCAGCGGAATACAGGGTATCGGCACAGATACGCAGTATTTT
>TRBV27|once|TRBD1|TRBJ1-1
CASSLLGQGRTEAFF
TGTGCCAGCAGTTTGTTAGGACAGGGGAGGACTGAAGCTTTCTTT
>TRBV29-1|-|TRBD2|TRBJ2-3
CSVAQRGGNTDTQYF
TGCAGCGTTGCCCAGCGGGGGGGAAACACAGATACGCAGTATTTT
>TRBV27|-|-|TRBJ2-7
CASSLSVGQGISGEQYF
TGTGCCAGCAGTTTATCCGTCGGGCAGGGTATATCGGGCGAGCAGTACTTC
>TRBV28|-|TRBD1|TRBJ1-1
CASSSLKGAWTEAFF
TGTGCCAGCAGTTCCCTTAAGGGGGCATGGACTGAAGCTTTCTTT
>TRBV4-1|-|-|TRBJ1-2
CASSQEWGGGYTF
TGCGCCAGCAGCCAAGAGTGGGGTGGAGGCTACACCTTC
>TRBV5-5|-|-|TRBJ2-7
CASSLLRGRDEQYF
TGTGCCAGCAGCTTGTTACGGGGTCGGGACGAGCAGTACTTC
>TRBV4-1|-|TRBD1|TRBJ2-7
CASSRWDRDYEQYF
TGCGCCAGCAGCCGTTGGGACAGGGATTACGAGCAGTACTTC